Each of the 26 T cell receptor beta chains below was sequenced from the same sample in a study of monozygotic twins with inflammatory bowel disease. From the 5' RACE reads, TCRdb lists one entry per CDR3 protein and no DNA. The sample has approximately 120,000 distinct CDR3 sequences. The sample comprised blood. The origin of the receptors is a human donor with ulcerative colitis or Crohn's disease, or a healthy co-twin of an affected twin (not recorded which).

This chain uses TRBV6-2 or TRBV6-3 with TRBJ2-6; no DNA is available, so the TRBD1 call from TCRdb remains unchecked. CDR1 is MNHEY, CDR2 SVGEGT, per germline. This CDR3 has 15 residues. The chain's CDR3 is CASSPGSSGANVLTF.

V gene TRBV5-1 combines with J gene TRBJ2-2; TCRdb's D call, TRBD1, is unchecked because there is no DNA. The CDR3 runs to 17 residues. Germline-derived CDR1 and CDR2 are SGHRS and YFSETQ. The CDR3 loop reads CASSLGNTGPNTGELFF. Together with reference TRBV5-1 and TRBJ2-2, the CDR3 gives the full variable domain: KAGVTQTPRYLIKTRGQQVTLSCSPISGHRSVSWYQQTPGQGLQFLFEYFSETQRNKGNFPGRFSGRQFSNSRSEMNVSTLELGDSALYLCASSLGNTGPNTGELFFGEGSRLTVL.

The chain joins TRBV5-1 to TRBJ2-3; TCRdb indicates TRBD2, and absent DNA this call remains unverified. This CDR3 has 16 residues. In germline, CDR1 is SGHRS, CDR2 YFSETQ. CDR3 sequence: CASSLVSSGTSDTQYF.

The V and J genes are TRBV7-3 and TRBJ1-1; as DNA is missing, the TRBD1 call by TCRdb cannot be tested. From germline, CDR1 is SGHTA and CDR2 FQGTGA. The CDR3 length is 14 residues. This CDR3 reads CASSLRAKGTEAFF.

The chain recombines TRBV7-8 with TRBJ2-1. Per germline, CDR1 SGHVS and CDR2 FQNEAQ. The CDR3 length is 14 residues. CDR3 residues: CASSPGGLYNEQFF. The complete variable domain, with remaining parts taken from reference TRBV7-8 and TRBJ2-1, reads GAGVSQSPRYKVAKRGQDVALRCDPISGHVSLFWYQQALGQGPEFLTYFQNEAQLDKSGLPSDRFFAERPEGSVSTLKIQRTQQEDSAVYLCASSPGGLYNEQFFGPGTRLTVL.

The chain joins TRBV3-1 to TRBJ2-5; the D gene TCRdb calls, TRBD1, cannot be checked with no DNA. This CDR3 contains 14 residues. CDR1 and CDR2 (germline): LGHDT, YNNKEL (reference sequence). The CDR3 protein is CASSPRTGQETQYF.

The V gene is TRBV29-1, the J gene TRBJ2-7; TCRdb's D call of TRBD1 is untestable without DNA. Per germline, CDR1 SQVTM and CDR2 ANQGSEA. CDR3 length equals 15 residues. The CDR3 spells CSVKKGQGRSYEQYF.

The chain couples TRBV7-9 to TRBJ2-5; absent DNA, TCRdb's TRBD1 call cannot be checked. Germline V CDR1 and CDR2: SEHNR, FQNEAQ (reference sequence). CDR3 length: 14 amino acids. This CDR3 reads CASSRRGGTETQYF. Full variable domain (outside the CDR3, taken from reference TRBV7-9 and TRBJ2-5): DTGVSQNPRHKITKRGQNVTFRCDPISEHNRLYWYRQTLGQGPEFLTYFQNEAQLEKSRLLSDRFSAERPKGSFSTLEIQRTEQGDSAMYLCASSRRGGTETQYFGPGTRLLVL.

This sequence joins TRBV5-1 and TRBJ2-2. Per germline, CDR1 SGHRS and CDR2 YFSETQ. The CDR3 sequence is 14 residues long. CDR3 in amino acids: CASSLDGGTGELFF.

J is TRBJ2-3 and V is TRBV10-3; the TCRdb call, TRBD2, lacks DNA for checking. The CDR3 has 16 amino acids. The V gene's germline CDR1 is ENHRY and CDR2 SYGVKD. The CDR3 is CAISISSGGRPDTQYF.

J is TRBJ2-3 and V is TRBV24-1; TCRdb outputs TRBD1, but without DNA this stays unchecked. Germline assignment: CDR1 KGHDR and CDR2 SFDVKD. This CDR3 contains 15 residues. CDR3 amino acids: CATSGRGLGTDTQYF.

The J gene is TRBJ2-4, the V gene TRBV5-1; with no DNA, the TCRdb D assignment of TRBD2 cannot be verified. This CDR3 is 17 amino acids long. Looked up from germline, CDR1 is SGHRS and CDR2 is YFSETQ. CDR3 sequence reads: CASSRGGGAEAKNIQYF.

The genes are TRBV29-1 and TRBJ2-3; with no DNA, the TCRdb D assignment of TRBD2 cannot be verified. Germline V lookup: CDR1 SQVTM, CDR2 ANQGSEA. The CDR3 covers 17 residues. The CDR3 protein is CSVERDVGLAGTDTQYF.

The chain couples TRBV10-3 to TRBJ2-5. Germline CDR1 is ENHRY and CDR2 is SYGVKD. The CDR3 is 14 amino acids. CDR3 residues: CAISELELQETQYF.

The chain is built from TRBV2 and TRBJ2-3. The germline gives CDR1 SNHLY, CDR2 FYNNEI. This CDR3 contains 15 residues. The CDR3 protein is CASSSRRLGTDTQYF. Filled out from reference TRBV2 and TRBJ2-3, the complete variable domain reads EPEVTQTPSHQVTQMGQEVILRCVPISNHLYFYWYRQILGQKVEFLVSFYNNEISEKSEIFDDQFSVERPDGSNFTLKIRSTKLEDSAMYFCASSSRRLGTDTQYFGPGTRLTVL.

CDR3 protein: CASSLGQALGGEQYF. The V call is TRBV3-1, the J call TRBJ2-7; the TCRdb call, TRBD2, lacks DNA for checking. From germline, CDR1 is LGHDT and CDR2 YNNKEL (reference sequence). This CDR3 has 15 amino acids.

CDR3 protein: CASSRPGQSRWETQYF. The chain employs TRBV19 and TRBJ2-5; with no DNA, the TCRdb D assignment of TRBD1 cannot be verified. The CDR3 is made up of 16 amino acids. Germline CDR1 is LNHDA and CDR2 is SQIVND (reference sequence).

CDR3: CSARDLAGNQPQHF. The chain links TRBV20-1 to TRBJ1-5. Germline-derived CDR1 and CDR2 are DFQATT and SNEGSKA (reference sequence). This CDR3 has 14 amino acids.

The rearrangement joins TRBV7-6 to TRBJ1-2; TCRdb picks TRBD1, but there is no DNA to check that call. The CDR3 covers 14 residues. The germline V gene encodes CDR1 SGHVS and CDR2 FNYEAQ. CDR3 in amino acids: CASSPQRGGSGYTF.

This sequence joins TRBV28 and TRBJ1-2; TCRdb lists TRBD1, though no DNA is available to test this call. The germline gives CDR1 MDHEN, CDR2 SYDVKM. The CDR3 runs 14 residues. CDR3 region: CASRYDRDGGGYTF.

V is TRBV5-6 and J is TRBJ2-7; TCRdb calls TRBD2, which cannot be checked without DNA. The CDR3 has 15 residues. In germline, CDR1 is SGHDT, CDR2 YYEEEE. CDR3: CASSLSLVVSYEQYF.

The chain carries TRBV5-4 and TRBJ2-2. The CDR3 has 16 amino acids. Germline loops: CDR1 SGHNT, CDR2 YYREEE (reference sequence). CDR3 residues: CAGSLGQDANTGELFF.

The chain links TRBV3-1 to TRBJ2-1; TCRdb selects TRBD2, and the lack of DNA leaves this call unchecked. The CDR3 runs to 16 residues. Germline CDR1 reads LGHDT; CDR2 reads YNNKEL (reference sequence). The CDR3: CASSQAGLAGEYEQFF.

The chain employs TRBV5-6 and TRBJ2-3; TCRdb's D call, TRBD2, is unchecked because there is no DNA. The germline V gene encodes CDR1 SGHDT and CDR2 YYEEEE. The CDR3 spans 14 residues. CDR3 amino acids: CASSGTALVDTQYF.

V is TRBV7-9 and J is TRBJ2-2; with no DNA, the TCRdb D assignment of TRBD1 cannot be verified. CDR1 is SEHNR, CDR2 FQNEAQ, per germline (reference sequence). The CDR3 runs to 16 residues. The CDR3 spells CASRKGGAINTGELFF. Looking up the rest from reference TRBV7-9 and TRBJ2-2 gives the full variable domain: DTGVSQNPRHKITKRGQNVTFRCDPISEHNRLYWYRQTLGQGPEFLTYFQNEAQLEKSRLLSDRFSAERPKGSFSTLEIQRTEQGDSAMYLCASRKGGAINTGELFFGEGSRLTVL.

The chain is built from TRBV7-2 and TRBJ1-4; TCRdb's assignment of TRBD1 cannot be checked, as there is no DNA. In germline, CDR1 is SGHTA, CDR2 FQGNSA. CDR3 length equals 14 residues. CDR3 in amino acids: CASSLSHQGEKLFF.